Detailed here is one TCR beta chain. V lost 3 bases, J lost 4 bases, and 14 bases stayed unmatched. CDR3 length equals 18 residues. In the original workflow: Reference gene primer amplification in the assay estimated nucleated cell counts. Generated by immunoSEQ multiplex PCR, the TCRdb table keeps only in-frame clones and is missing some. V and J calls and clone size are given by that table; D and trimming were obtained from the DNA. The sample lists about 68,000 clones; roughly 85% were seen once. The sample originates from a study of blood T cell repertoires in COVID-19. Study information: The United States, Italy and Spain supplied acute and convalescent COVID-19 samples. Sources were T cells, B-cell-depleted T cells, or PBMCs; the material itself was cDNA or gDNA.

The sample consisted of peripheral blood. The source is a man younger than 40 with acute or convalescent COVID-19. This rearrangement joins TRBV23-1 to TRBJ1-5; TRBD1 agrees at 8 bases. TRBV23-1 is identified as an open reading frame with a role that is uncertain. The CDR3 DNA reads TGCGCCAGCAGTCACTCCCTCCGCGTGGACAGGGTTAATCAGCCCCAGCATTTT. Residues: CASSHSLRVDRVNQPQHF.